One sample yielded the 24 T cell receptor beta chains listed below, sequenced in a study of vaccination and CD4 T cells after COVID-19. The treatment: approximately nine-day PBMC culture with coronavirus spike peptide pools or control peptides (ViraFEST assay). The Oncomine TCR Beta short-read assay was what sequenced the DNA obtained from cultured CD4+ T cells. MiXCR, applied by TCRdb to the PCR reads, yields one record per CDR3 protein. The sample yields 6,000 to 6,500 distinct CDR3 sequences, less than 20% seen once. These receptors' targets are unknown. Sequenced: CD4+ T cells from blood, cultured in vitro. These receptors all come from a human donor who had recovered from COVID-19.

This clonotype was counted only a few times. The chain is built from TRBV7-2 and TRBJ1-2, with D uncertain. CDR1 SGHTA and CDR2 FQGNSA come from the germline V gene. This CDR3 is 13 amino acids long. V was cut by 0 bases and J by 6 bases, with 8 bases left in between. Here the CDR3 DNA reads TGTGCCAGCAGCTTAGCGTGGGGTGATGGCTACACCTTC. It yields the protein CASSLAWGDGYTF.

This clonotype was detected only a few times. CDR3 region: CASSPGQGASYEQYF. CDR3 coding DNA: TGTGCCAGCAGCCCCGGACAGGGGGCCTCCTACGAGCAGTACTTC. This rearrangement joins TRBV7-2 to TRBJ2-7; 11 bases map to TRBD1. This CDR3 has 15 amino acids. With 5 bases clipped from V and 0 bases from J, the junction kept 3 bases outside the gene matches. Germline values: CDR1 SGHTA, CDR2 FQGNSA.

This clonotype was seen only a few times. The CDR3, as DNA: TGTGCCAGCAGTTATCCGGGGACAGGATTGTCACCCCTCCACTTT. It specifies CASSYPGTGLSPLHF. The chain recombines TRBV28 with TRBJ1-6, with 8 bases aligning to TRBD1. The V and J ends lost 4 bases and 10 bases, in that order; junction bases with no gene match: 9. Germline V gives CDR1 MDHEN, CDR2 SYDVKM. CDR3 length equals 15 residues. The full variable domain, in which reference TRBV28 and TRBJ1-6 provide the parts outside the CDR3, is DVKVTQSSRYLVKRTGEKVFLECVQDMDHENMFWYRQDPGLGLRLIYFSYDVKMKEKGDIPEGYSVSREKKERFSLILESASTNQTSMYLCASSYPGTGLSPLHFGNGTRLTVT.

By proportion, this clonotype is medium-sized (0.01 to 0.1%). The rearrangement links TRBV20-1 to TRBJ1-1; D not certain. The V and J ends lost 6 bases and 3 bases respectively, with 11 bases between them. The CDR3 has 12 residues. Germline V gene data show CDR1 as DFQATT and CDR2 as SNEGSKA (reference sequence). CDR3 coding DNA: TGCAGTGCCCCCGGGAGGGACACTGAAGCTTTCTTT. It specifies CSAPGRDTEAFF.

This chain uses TRBV9 with TRBJ2-3, with D possibly matching TRBD1 (6 bases). This CDR3 has 13 residues. Germline V CDR1 and CDR2: SGDLS, YYNGEE. The V end lost 3 bases, the J end lost 5 bases, and 10 bases lay between the germline ends. The CDR3 region has the DNA TGTGCCAGCAGCGGAACACAGGGAGATACGCAGTATTTT. Its protein product is CASSGTQGDTQYF.

On this clonotype itself: Relative to the germline gene, one junction end is altered; a read error may explain this. V and J are TRBV10-2 and TRBJ1-5, with 8 bases matching TRBD1. Germline V lookup: CDR1 WSHSY, CDR2 SAAADI. The CDR3 runs to 14 residues. CDR3 DNA sequence: TGCGCCAGCTCCGGGACAGGTGATCACCAGCCCCAGCCTTTT. It yields the protein CASSGTGDHQPQPF.

The V and J genes are TRBV29-1 and TRBJ2-7; no firm D call. The CDR3 has 11 amino acids. The V and J ends lost 2 bases and 7 bases respectively, with 9 bases between them. Germline V gene lookup returns CDR1 SQVTM and CDR2 ANQGSEA. Here the CDR3 DNA reads TGCAGCGTTGAATACCAGACGGAGCAGTACTTC. This sequence encodes CSVEYQTEQYF.

This clonotype was counted a few times. The chain combines TRBV2 with TRBJ1-2; D is uncertain. Germline CDR1 is SNHLY and CDR2 is FYNNEI. Trimming stripped 8 bases from V and 1 base from J, with 8 bases between. The CDR3 has 12 residues. Here the CDR3 DNA reads TGTGCCAGCGATAGGAATAACTATGGCTACACCTTC. It is translated as CASDRNNYGYTF.

Only a few counts were recorded for this clonotype. One junction end disagrees with the germline gene, perhaps due to a read error. The V call is TRBV4-1, the J call TRBJ1-6; 10 bases align to TRBD1. The CDR3 has 15 amino acids. Looked up from germline, CDR1 is MGHRA and CDR2 is YSYEKL. The CDR3 region is CASRQAGQGYSPLHF. DNA for the CDR3: TGCGCCAGCAGACAAGCGGGACAGGGGTACTCACCCCTCCACTTT.

The CDR3 bases are TGTGCCAGCAGTCCAAACCACAGGGGGAACACTGAAGCTTTCTTT. It translates to CASSPNHRGNTEAFF. The chain is built from TRBV28 and TRBJ1-1, with TRBD1 matching over 7 bases. The germline CDR1 and CDR2 sequences are MDHEN and SYDVKM. This CDR3 is 15 amino acids long. V was clipped by 5 bases and J by 1 base; unmatched bases: 7.

This clonotype is deemed medium-sized. The chain links TRBV27 to TRBJ1-1; possible D gene TRBD1, 5 bases. Germline lookup yields CDR1 MNHEY and CDR2 SMNVEV (reference sequence). Trimming removed 0 bases at V and 4 bases at J, with 21 bases between. The length of the CDR3 is 18 residues. The CDR3 sequence is CASSLSPLPGRRGTEAFF. DNA for the CDR3: TGTGCCAGCAGTTTATCCCCCCTCCCAGGCAGGAGGGGCACTGAAGCTTTCTTT.

The chain has TRBV11-2 and TRBJ2-1; D gene ambiguous. The CDR3 length is 16 residues. The germline V gene encodes CDR1 SGHAT and CDR2 FQNNGV. The ends were cut back, 5 bases at V and 0 bases at J, with 14 bases in the middle. CDR3 sequence reads: CASSPRHLSSYNEQFF. The CDR3 region has the DNA TGTGCCAGCAGCCCTCGACACCTGAGCTCCTACAATGAGCAGTTCTTC.

The chain carries TRBV20-1 and TRBJ2-2; 9 bases match TRBD2. Germline V gene data show CDR1 as DFQATT and CDR2 as SNEGSKA (reference sequence). With 2 bases clipped from V and 0 bases from J, the junction kept 4 bases outside the gene matches. The CDR3 is 16 amino acids. CDR3 in amino acids: CSARSGLAPNTGELFF. In nucleotides, the CDR3 is TGCAGTGCTAGATCAGGACTAGCGCCGAACACCGGGGAGCTGTTTTTT.

This clonotype was picked up a small number of times. The chain is built from TRBV19 and TRBJ2-7, with 9 nucleotides matching TRBD1. The CDR3 extends over 15 amino acids. Germline-derived CDR1 and CDR2 are LNHDA and SQIVND (reference sequence). With V trimmed by 5 bases and J by 3 bases, 8 bases remained unmatched. CDR3 sequence (DNA): TGTGCCAGTAGTGACCGGGACAGGGATTTCTACGAGCAGTACTTC. Its protein is CASSDRDRDFYEQYF.

This clonotype was counted once. Just one base apart from a much larger clone, this may be a read error. As the CDR3 is not closed by the conserved phenylalanine or tryptophan, this likely results from a read error. The chain employs TRBV25-1 and TRBJ2-3; the D gene is possibly TRBD2 (6 bases). This CDR3 is built from 18 residues. CDR1 is MGHDK and CDR2 is SYGVNS in the germline V gene. The V end was cut by 4 bases, the J end by 0 bases, with 20 bases between. In nucleotides, the CDR3 is TGTGCCAGCAGTGGGGGATCGGGCGGGGTTGCTAGCACAGATACGCAGTATCTT. Amino acids: CASSGGSGGVASTDTQYL.

The chain couples TRBV4-1 to TRBJ1-2, with a possible D match to TRBD1 (6 bases). Per germline, CDR1 MGHRA and CDR2 YSYEKL. The CDR3 sequence is 13 residues long. The V and J ends lost 5 bases and 8 bases respectively, with 15 bases between them. The chain's CDR3 is CASSLQGMGGYTF. Written as DNA, the CDR3 is TGCGCCAGCAGCTTACAGGGTATGGGAGGCTACACCTTC.

Judged by abundance, this clonotype is medium-sized. V usage is TRBV20-1 and J usage is TRBJ1-1; a weak D match, TRBD1 (6 bases). This CDR3 region has 14 residues. Germline assignment: CDR1 DFQATT and CDR2 SNEGSKA (reference sequence). V dropped 1 base and J dropped 5 bases, with 14 bases sitting between them. The CDR3 DNA is TGCAGTGCTAGAGTCGGGGGCGTGGGGACTGAAGCTTTCTTT. Residues: CSARVGGVGTEAFF.

The V call is TRBV10-3, the J call TRBJ2-5, with D possibly being TRBD2 (6 bases). Per the germline V gene, CDR1 is ENHRY and CDR2 is SYGVKD. CDR3 length equals 14 residues. V shed 3 bases and J shed 2 bases, with 10 bases lying between them. The DNA of the CDR3 is TGTGCCATCAGTGACGGAGGGATACAAGAGACCCAGTACTTC. Amino acids: CAISDGGIQETQYF.

The V and J genes are TRBV28 and TRBJ2-7; D possibly corresponds to TRBD1 (6 bases). Germline V lookup: CDR1 MDHEN, CDR2 SYDVKM. There are 14 residues in the CDR3. V lost 6 bases and J 3 bases, leaving 15 bases between the germline ends. CDR3 loop: CASRLQGESYEQYF. CDR3 in DNA: TGTGCCAGCAGGTTACAGGGAGAGAGCTACGAGCAGTACTTC. Variable domain in full (rest from reference TRBV28 and TRBJ2-7): DVKVTQSSRYLVKRTGEKVFLECVQDMDHENMFWYRQDPGLGLRLIYFSYDVKMKEKGDIPEGYSVSREKKERFSLILESASTNQTSMYLCASRLQGESYEQYFGPGTRLTVT.

This clonotype ranks as medium-sized. This rearrangement joins TRBV7-2 to TRBJ1-6; D gene unclear. This CDR3 comprises 13 residues. Deletions cut 5 bases from V and 8 bases from J, with 10 bases between. In germline, CDR1 is SGHTA, CDR2 FQGNSA. The CDR3 here is CASSERLDSPLHF. CDR3 nucleotides: TGTGCCAGCAGCGAAAGACTCGATTCACCCCTCCACTTT.

There are a few counts of this clonotype. The rearrangement uses TRBV7-2 and TRBJ2-2; D is unresolved. CDR1 and CDR2 (germline): SGHTA, FQGNSA. The V gene lost 6 bases and the J gene lost 4 bases, with 9 bases spanning the gap. This CDR3 is built from 13 residues. The DNA of the CDR3 is TGTGCCAGCAGGGCAAGGGCCACCGGGGAGCTGTTTTTT. This encodes CASRARATGELFF.

J is TRBJ2-2 and V is TRBV19, with D unclear. The V gene's germline CDR1 is LNHDA and CDR2 SQIVND (reference sequence). The CDR3 contains 14 residues. Trimming removed 1 base at V and 6 bases at J, with 9 bases between. In nucleotides, the CDR3 is TGTGCCAGTAGTATAGCCCTATACGCCGGGGAGCTGTTTTTT. It yields the protein CASSIALYAGELFF. Filled out from reference TRBV19 and TRBJ2-2, the complete variable domain reads DGGITQSPKYLFRKEGQNVTLSCEQNLNHDAMYWYRQDPGQGLRLIYYSQIVNDFQKGDIAEGYSVSREKKESFPLTVTSAQKNPTAFYLCASSIALYAGELFFGEGSRLTVL.

The V and J genes are TRBV28 and TRBJ2-1; 14 bases map to TRBD2. CDR3 length: 17 amino acids. The germline V gene has CDR1 MDHEN and CDR2 SYDVKM. Trimming removed 6 bases from V and 4 bases from J; junction bases left unmatched: 8. Here the CDR3 reads CASSRGLAGGLYNEQFF. The DNA for the CDR3 is TGTGCCAGCAGCAGAGGACTAGCGGGAGGTCTGTACAATGAGCAGTTCTTC.

This chain uses TRBV18 with TRBJ2-3; TRBD1 agrees at 7 bases. Unmatched junction bases numbered 6, after V lost 4 bases and J lost 2 bases. This CDR3 region has 15 residues. The germline V gene encodes CDR1 KGHSH and CDR2 LQKENI. Here the CDR3 reads CASSRRDRDTDTQYF. CDR3 bases: TGTGCCAGCTCACGCCGGGACAGAGACACAGATACGCAGTATTTT.